The present entry profiles one T cell receptor beta chain with its context. TCRdb keeps only in-frame clones here, not all; method: immunoSEQ multiplex PCR. The repertoire holds some 21,000 clones, about 82% seen once, with around a tenth in the top ten. Treatment reported: randomized to nivolumab then ipilimumab (arm A) or the reverse (arm B). No patient had prior DNA-damaging chemotherapy. From thawed PBMCs, live CD3+CD8+ cells negative for CD19 and CD56 were sorted. These data originate in a study of sequential checkpoint blockade in melanoma. The source is a human donor with melanoma. The material was CD8+ T cells sorted from blood (inferred from file names), obtained from a patient given nivolumab and ipilimumab in sequence.

CDR3 sequence: CASSILQGDTGELFF. The CDR3 DNA sequence: TGTGCCAGTAGTATTCTACAGGGGGACACCGGGGAGCTGTTTTTT. This chain links TRBV19 with TRBJ2-2; 8 bases match TRBD1. CDR3 length: 15 amino acids. The V gene end was trimmed by 3 bases and the J gene end by 3 bases; junction bases not matched to a gene: 3. Germline V CDR1 and CDR2: LNHDA, SQIVND (reference sequence).